This TCR beta chain stems from a study of blood T cells in healthy people across ages. Trimming removed 1 base from V and 5 bases from J, with 11 bases in between. In germline, CDR1 is DFQATT, CDR2 SNEGSKA (reference sequence). The CDR3 is 13 residues long. Combining a sample-barcoded 5' primer with a J-beta primer mix, a second PCR ran for roughly 7 to 12 cycles. TCRdb fed the 5' RACE reads into MiXCR, producing one record per CDR3 protein. The sample has fewer than 600,000 distinct CDR3 sequences; 27% are singletons. The amount of total RNA extracted per sample was at least 6 micrograms. These data are also associated with another study on T cells of mothers and their children.

The TCR was taken from a boy aged 2 to 10 in good health. The chain recombines TRBV20-1 with TRBJ2-5; D is uncertain. The sequenced material came from blood. CDR3 sequence reads: CSARGRRRETQYF. The CDR3 DNA reads as TGCAGTGCTAGAGGTCGCAGGCGGGAGACCCAGTACTTC.